This TCR beta chain comes out of a study of T cell clones after liver transplantation. Findings of the study overall: Graft donor-reactive T cells may have migrated into the graft rather than being deleted.

The repertoire was sequenced with immunoSEQ multiplex PCR; TCRdb's copy has only in-frame clones and lacks some. The sample carries about 70,000 clones, about four fifths recorded once. Note on this clone: Its antigen is undetermined.

The CDR3 contains 12 residues. CDR1 and CDR2 (germline): SQVTM, ANQGSEA. Trimming pared 3 bases from V and 3 bases from J, leaving 9 bases between. The receptor was derived from a human patient who received a liver transplant. Some T cells here may be from the graft donor. J is TRBJ2-7 and V is TRBV29-1, with a tentative D call TRBD2 (5 bases). The specimen comprised CD4+ T cells from blood, sampled 12 months after liver transplant. For the CDR3, the DNA is TGCAGCGTTGACAAGGGAGTCTACGAGCAGTACTTC. It codes for CSVDKGVYEQYF.